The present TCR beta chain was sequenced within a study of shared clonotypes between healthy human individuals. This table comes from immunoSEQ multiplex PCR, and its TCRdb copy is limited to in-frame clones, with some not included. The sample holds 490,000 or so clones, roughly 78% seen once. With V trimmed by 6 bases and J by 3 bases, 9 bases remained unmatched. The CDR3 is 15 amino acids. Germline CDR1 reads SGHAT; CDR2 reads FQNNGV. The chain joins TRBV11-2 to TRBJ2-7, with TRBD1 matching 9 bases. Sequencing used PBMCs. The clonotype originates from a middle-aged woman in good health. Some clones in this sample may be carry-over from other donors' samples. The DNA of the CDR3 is TGTGCCAGCAGAGTGCCCGGGACAGGGAACTACGAGCAGTACTTC. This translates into CASRVPGTGNYEQYF.